This section outlines one T cell receptor beta chain sequence together with its context. Its antigen specificity is not known. Per-nucleotide qualities are absent, and no much larger clonotype sits a single base away. This record comes from a study of Tregs in tolerant kidney transplant recipients (dated by TCRdb to between 2018 and 2021). Turning to the overall study: The transplants used related donors with nonmyeloablative bone marrow transplantation, and mixed chimerism in the human trials was transient. The study applied TCRbeta sequencing to find donor-specific regulatory T cells before combined kidney and bone marrow transplantation and then followed those same cells after transplant.

Genomic DNA was extracted from sorted cells with the QIAGEN DNeasy Blood and Tissue Kit for TCRbeta CDR3 sequencing. Through immunoSEQ, high-throughput TCRbeta CDR3 sequencing was done commercially, including PCR amplification with internal controls and bias correction. In the authors' own workflow: Unique productive TCRbeta sequences were defined by CDR3 nucleotide sequence where primers matched, otherwise by CDR3 amino acid sequence with Vbeta and Jbeta genes. To correct for sorting error, sequences found in more than one sorted population at a frequency ratio of 2:1 or less were discarded, and the remaining shared sequences were assigned to the population with the higher frequency. Donor-reactive sequences were defined as at least 5-fold expanded in CFSE-low cells versus unstimulated cells, with frequency of at least 0.01% in CFSE-low cells. Jensen-Shannon divergence, calculated on the top 100 TCRbeta sequences ranked by frequency, was used to quantify repertoire divergence. For samples with multiple sequencing runs, sorting error was corrected in each run separately before the runs were combined. TCRdb stores this immuneACCESS table with in-frame sequences only. Part of the clones is absent; in the studies checked, under half of the shortfall reflects unresolved V genes, and no reason is known for the rest. V and J calls and clone size are copied from that table; D and trimming were computed from the DNA. The sample contains just under 65,000 clones, 95% to 98% of them found a single time. The top ten hold 0.34% of the sample.

From cysteine to phenylalanine, the CDR3 is 14 amino acids long. Only the CDR3 portion is preserved as DNA: 42 bases, with reading frame beginning at the first base. Looking up the germline V gene (reference sequence) yields CDR1 LNHDA and CDR2 SQIVND. V and J are truncated by 0 bases and 8 bases respectively, leaving an intervening sequence of 10 bases. The time point label of this sample denotes: blood sample drawn before combined kidney and bone marrow transplant. Unstimulated Tregs (CD4+CD25+CD127-), CD4+ non-Tregs (CD4+CD25-), CD4 and CD8 cells were FACS-sorted from thawed PBMCs. Prior to Treg sorting, thawed PBMCs were rested overnight with 200 IU/ml IL-2 at 37 degrees C. Several combined kidney and bone marrow transplant recipients from the ITN036ST trial were included as patients, and samples were available only from these trial subjects. Healthy control blood was processed to PBMCs by Ficoll density gradient and cryopreserved, and patient PBMCs were collected before and after transplant.

What the authors observed across the whole study: In tolerant patients, the expansion of donor-specific Tregs was greater than global Treg expansion, suggesting that the expansion was antigen-driven rather than nonspecific. PCR primers changed over time for some patients, so nucleotide-level comparison across those patients' samples was not possible. The study was constrained by small patient numbers, and validation of the findings is required in larger populations and under other immunosuppression protocols. Although technical replication error seemed to be minimal, the question of biological reproducibility was not addressed directly. The most biologically relevant and donor-specific TCRbeta repertoire appeared to be identified by expanding Tregs with activated donor B cells.

This chain is built from TRBV19 and TRBJ1-4; no D gene can be assigned with confidence. The material sequenced was Tregs from blood, taken before the transplant. This TCR came from a human donor who received a combined kidney and bone marrow transplant. The nucleotide sequence is TGTGCCAGTAGTATAGACCCGGGAACGGAAAAACTGTTTTTT. The translation is CASSIDPGTEKLFF.